A selection of T cell receptor beta chains follows, all from one sample in a study of T cell responses to AZD1222 COVID-19 vaccine. The method was immunoSEQ multiplex PCR; TCRdb's version includes in-frame clones alone and lacks a portion of them. This table has around 130,000 clones, around 90% appearing once. Sequencing was performed on peripheral blood, taken on day 0 of AZD1222 vaccination. These receptors were collected from an adult in good health. Each CDR3 is given with its conserved first and last residue. The order of the fields is V gene, J gene, clone size, CDR3 protein. Expanded clones are given a class, and other clones once, few, many or no size at all.

>TRBV14|TRBJ1-2|NA
CASSLGPLPRGYTF
>TRBV7-9|TRBJ1-6|few
CASSPGGSSYNSPLHF
>TRBV19|TRBJ1-3|NA
CASSFVGNTIYF
>TRBV5-1|TRBJ2-3|NA
CASSPFISEITDTQYF
>TRBV12-3/TRBV12-4|TRBJ2-7|once
CASSLGLREQYF
>TRBV11-2|TRBJ2-7|few
CASSRTVQGVHEQYF
>TRBV25-1|TRBJ1-4|NA
CASKQGVSEKLFF
>TRBV7-9|TRBJ1-1|NA
CASSSTDGVRTEAFF
>TRBV5-5|TRBJ1-1|NA
CASSLAGGNTEAFF
>TRBV28|TRBJ1-3|NA
CASSSVVPGNTIYF
>TRBV27|TRBJ2-3|once
CASSLLQADLATQYF
>TRBV7-6|TRBJ1-1|NA
CASSGPGTEAFF
>TRBV6-1|TRBJ2-7|NA
CASSDRGSYEQYF
>TRBV27|TRBJ2-7|NA
CASSSTGGGEQYF
>TRBV4-2|TRBJ1-1|NA
CASSQEFGVTEAFF
>TRBV6-5|TRBJ2-1|NA
CASSYRPTNLNEQFF
>TRBV5-8|TRBJ2-7|NA
CASRKNLGTSYEQYF
>TRBV5-1|TRBJ1-3|NA
CASSLVLGDSGNTIYF
>TRBV7-9|TRBJ2-2|NA
CASSPRSGTTISGELFF
>TRBV7-9|TRBJ2-4|few
CASIGDRAKNIQYF
>TRBV3-1/TRBV3-2|TRBJ1-1|NA
CASTEQGMNTEAFF
>TRBV18|TRBJ2-1|NA
CASSPSPRQGNEQFF
>TRBV12-5|TRBJ1-1|NA
CASGSRTGPMKTEAFF
>TRBV5-4|TRBJ2-5|NA
CASTPGGSVGVGETQYF
>TRBV28|TRBJ1-2|NA
CATNTGSYYGYTF
>TRBV14|TRBJ2-5|NA
CASSQVWETQYF
>TRBV19|TRBJ2-3|NA
CASSISGSADTQYF
>TRBV18|TRBJ1-1|NA
CASSSVGTGGSTEAFF
>TRBV28|TRBJ2-1|NA
CASLNRGTYNEQFF
>TRBV3-1/TRBV3-2|TRBJ1-2|NA
CASSRGQGKGAYGYTF
>TRBV6-2/TRBV6-3|TRBJ1-6|NA
CASSLTRPQGGSPLHF
>TRBV19|TRBJ1-1|once
CASSVNRNTEAFF
>TRBV18|TRBJ1-4|NA
CASSPAATNEKLFF
>TRBV4-2|TRBJ1-2|few
CASSQDSRGRTGYTF
>TRBV28|TRBJ2-7|NA
CASLTPTGGSYEQYF
>TRBV27|TRBJ1-2|NA
CASSLSGQIYGYTF
>TRBV19|TRBJ2-2|NA
CASSIDRTGQRGVFF
>TRBV10-3|TRBJ2-2|NA
CAISGAEAGELFF
>TRBV27|TRBJ2-1|NA
CASSLPNNEQFF
>TRBV19|TRBJ1-1|NA
CASSIDLSGFTEAFF
>TRBV27|TRBJ1-2|NA
CASRARVRGYGYTF
>TRBV14|TRBJ1-1|NA
CASSSWTPMNTEAFF
>TRBV7-2|TRBJ2-7|few
CASSYVTGSSYEQYF
>TRBV2|TRBJ1-4|NA
CASGTLFEKLFF